This TCR beta chain comes out of a study of T cell responses to AZD1222 COVID-19 vaccine. Germline V gene lookup returns CDR1 LNHDA and CDR2 SQIVND (reference sequence). The V gene lost 9 bases and the J gene lost 2 bases, with 11 bases spanning the gap. This CDR3 has 14 residues. TCRdb's copy holds only in-frame clones and misses some; the assay was immunoSEQ multiplex PCR. The data hold 130,000 to 150,000 clones, with 91% observed a single time. The chain has TRBV19 and TRBJ2-6; maybe TRBD1 (6 bases). The source material was peripheral blood, sampled on day 0 of AZD1222 vaccination. The receptor comes from an adult in good health. The CDR3 protein is CASLKGAGANVLTF. The CDR3 DNA reads as TGTGCCAGCCTAAAGGGGGCTGGGGCCAACGTCCTGACTTTC.